This TCR beta chain was recorded in a study of blood T cells in healthy people across ages. Sample donors were healthy Caucasian individuals that came from Russia, aged roughly 6 to 95. Alongside a J-beta primer mix, a sample-barcoded 5' primer served in a second PCR lasting about 7 to 12 cycles. Each cDNA was tagged by a template-switch adaptor containing 12 random nucleotides. MiXCR was run by TCRdb on the 5' RACE reads, yielding one entry per CDR3 protein. The sample consists of about 930,000 distinct CDR3 sequences, 29% of them appearing once. After removal of 0 bases from V and 3 bases from J, the junction contained 3 bases not matched to a gene. The V gene's germline CDR1 is MNHNS and CDR2 SASEGT. The CDR3 covers 15 residues. Findings and limits, study-wide: Long-lived donors had more naive CD4+ cells and higher diversity than aged donors.

A word on this clonotype: Its specificity is not known.

This sample also belongs to another study, concerning T cells of mothers and their children. That source adds: Related mother-child pairs shared slightly more overlap than unrelated pairs, but the difference was non-significant.

Material: blood. The gene calls are TRBV6-1 and TRBJ2-7; 9 bases line up with TRBD1. This TCR came from a woman in her thirties or forties in good health. CDR3 residues: CASSEAVTGGYEQYF. The CDR3 coding sequence is TGTGCCAGCAGTGAAGCAGTGACAGGGGGCTACGAGCAGTACTTC.